These 14 T cell receptor beta chains came from one sample sequenced in a study of blood T cell repertoires in COVID-19. Profiling relied on immunoSEQ multiplex PCR, and the TCRdb table lists in-frame clones only, not all of them. The profile covers under 250,000 clones, with 86% appearing a single time and approximately 1.5% taken by the ten largest. Sequenced sample: peripheral blood. Every receptor here comes from a woman aged 60 to 75 who had recovered from COVID-19.

This chain connects TRBV5-5 to TRBJ2-2, with TRBD2 matching 8 bases. The CDR3 loop spans 16 amino acids. J was trimmed by 8 bases and V by 0 bases; bases with no gene match: 9. In germline, CDR1 is SGHKS, CDR2 YYEKEE (reference sequence). In DNA, the CDR3 is TGTGCCAGCAGCTTGGGCGGGGGGCACTACTCTGGGGAGCTGTTTTTT. The encoded protein is CASSLGGGHYSGELFF.

This clone was counted between two and nine times. This rearrangement joins TRBV19 to TRBJ2-3, with D possibly being TRBD1 (6 bases). The V and J ends lost 6 bases and 1 base respectively, with 14 bases between them. Germline values: CDR1 LNHDA, CDR2 SQIVND (reference sequence). CDR3 length equals 15 residues. This CDR3 reads CASRYRVGGTDTQYF. CDR3 in DNA: TGTGCCAGTAGATACAGGGTAGGGGGCACAGATACGCAGTATTTT.

The chain has TRBV5-4 and TRBJ2-5; weak D call: TRBD1 (5 bases). V gave up 4 bases and J gave up 2 bases, with 6 bases separating them. The length of the CDR3 is 12 residues. In germline, CDR1 is SGHNT, CDR2 YYREEE (reference sequence). Written as DNA, the CDR3 is TGTGCCAGCAGCCGACAGCAAGAGACCCAGTACTTC. It encodes CASSRQQETQYF.

The CDR3 DNA reads as TGCAGCGTTCTAGGGGACAATCAGCCCCAGCATTTT. Protein sequence: CSVLGDNQPQHF. This chain links TRBV29-1 with TRBJ1-5; D is perhaps TRBD1 (5 bases). Germline loops: CDR1 SQVTM, CDR2 ANQGSEA. Trimming took 5 bases from V and 3 from J, leaving 8 bases between them. This CDR3 comprises 12 residues.

The rearrangement joins TRBV6-2 or TRBV6-3 to TRBJ2-2, with a tentative D call TRBD2 (6 bases). V shed 2 bases and J shed 4 bases, with 17 bases lying between them. The CDR3 contains 17 residues. CDR1 MNHEY and CDR2 SVGEGT come from the germline V gene. The CDR3 region is CASSYGGTFSGTGELFF. The CDR3 region has the DNA TGTGCCAGCAGTTACGGGGGGACGTTCTCTGGCACCGGGGAGCTGTTTTTT.

The chain combines TRBV5-6 with TRBJ2-5; weak D call: TRBD1 (6 bases). This CDR3 region has 14 residues. Trimming removed 3 bases at V and 4 bases at J, with 13 bases between. Germline CDR1 and CDR2: SGHDT and YYEEEE. The CDR3 spells CASSWTVRSETQYF. The CDR3 coding sequence is TGTGCCAGCAGCTGGACAGTCAGGTCAGAGACCCAGTACTTC.

DNA of the CDR3: TGTGCCAGCAGCCGCTCCCGGGGTTCCCAGTACTTC. It specifies CASSRSRGSQYF. The J gene is TRBJ2-5, the V gene TRBV13, with D possibly matching TRBD2 (5 bases). In germline, CDR1 is PRHDT, CDR2 FYEKMQ (reference sequence). Trimming took 5 bases from V and 9 from J, leaving 13 bases between them. This CDR3 has 12 amino acids.

The genes are TRBV28 and TRBJ1-2; a possible D gene is TRBD1 (6 bases). The CDR3 contains 16 residues. The germline V and J ends were trimmed by 7 bases and 5 bases, with 23 bases remaining between them. From germline, CDR1 is MDHEN and CDR2 SYDVKM. DNA for the CDR3: TGTGCCAGCACCACGGGGGGGGCGCGGGGTTCGTATGGCTACACCTTC. Protein product: CASTTGGARGSYGYTF.

J is TRBJ2-5 and V is TRBV29-1; 7 bases line up with TRBD2. The J segment lost 9 bases and the V segment lost 2 bases, leaving 9 bases of the junction unmatched. The V gene's germline CDR1 is SQVTM and CDR2 ANQGSEA. This CDR3 has 13 residues. CDR3 nucleotide sequence: TGCAGCGTTGAATTGGGCGGGGGATCGGCCCAGTACTTC. Translated: CSVELGGGSAQYF. Filled out from reference TRBV29-1 and TRBJ2-5, the complete variable domain reads SAVISQKPSRDICQRGTSLTIQCQVDSQVTMMFWYRQQPGQSLTLIATANQGSEATYESGFVIDKFPISRPNLTFSTLTVSNMSPEDSSIYLCSVELGGGSAQYFGPGTRLLVL.

The V call is TRBV15, the J call TRBJ2-3; 10 bases match TRBD2. Looked up from germline, CDR1 is LNHNV and CDR2 is YYDKDF (reference sequence). J lost 3 bases, V lost 3 bases, and 3 bases had no gene match. The CDR3 spans 15 residues. CDR3 DNA sequence: TGTGCCACCAGCAGCGATAGCGGGGGGACAGATACGCAGTATTTT. It codes for CATSSDSGGTDTQYF.

The V and J genes are TRBV6-2 or TRBV6-3 and TRBJ2-7, with 9 bases identical to TRBD1. This CDR3 is built from 15 residues. Trimming removed 4 bases from V and 1 base from J; junction bases left unmatched: 5. From germline, CDR1 is MNHEY and CDR2 SVGEGT. The CDR3 DNA is TGTGCCAGCAGTTGGCCGGGACAGGGTTCCTACGAGCAGTACTTC. Amino acid sequence: CASSWPGQGSYEQYF.

The rearrangement joins TRBV7-9 to TRBJ2-7; 9 bases are shared with TRBD2. Germline V gene lookup returns CDR1 SEHNR and CDR2 FQNEAQ (reference sequence). V shed 2 bases and J 4 bases; nucleotides not matched to a gene: 6. The CDR3 is made up of 15 amino acids. As DNA, the CDR3 is TGTGCCAGCAGCTTAAGGCTAGCGGGGACTTACGAGCAGTACTTC. Its translation is CASSLRLAGTYEQYF. Combining the CDR3 with reference TRBV7-9 and TRBJ2-7 gives the whole variable domain DTGVSQNPRHKITKRGQNVTFRCDPISEHNRLYWYRQTLGQGPEFLTYFQNEAQLEKSRLLSDRFSAERPKGSFSTLEIQRTEQGDSAMYLCASSLRLAGTYEQYFGPGTRLTVT.

The J gene is TRBJ2-5, the V gene TRBV13, with 8 nucleotides matching TRBD1. This CDR3 contains 15 residues. Trimming at V came to 5 bases and at J to 5 bases, leaving 10 bases not matched to a gene. The germline V gene has CDR1 PRHDT and CDR2 FYEKMQ (reference sequence). The CDR3 loop reads CASSTRDRWIETQYF. The CDR3 DNA reads TGTGCCAGCAGCACCCGGGACAGGTGGATCGAGACCCAGTACTTC.

The gene calls are TRBV27 and TRBJ1-1; D might be TRBD1 (5 bases). There are 17 residues in the CDR3. The V and J ends lost 2 bases and 0 bases respectively, with 16 bases between them. The V gene's germline CDR1 is MNHEY and CDR2 SMNVEV (reference sequence). Written as DNA, the CDR3 is TGTGCCAGCAGTTTAGCCGTCCAGGGCCCTTTGAACACTGAAGCTTTCTTT. Translated: CASSLAVQGPLNTEAFF.